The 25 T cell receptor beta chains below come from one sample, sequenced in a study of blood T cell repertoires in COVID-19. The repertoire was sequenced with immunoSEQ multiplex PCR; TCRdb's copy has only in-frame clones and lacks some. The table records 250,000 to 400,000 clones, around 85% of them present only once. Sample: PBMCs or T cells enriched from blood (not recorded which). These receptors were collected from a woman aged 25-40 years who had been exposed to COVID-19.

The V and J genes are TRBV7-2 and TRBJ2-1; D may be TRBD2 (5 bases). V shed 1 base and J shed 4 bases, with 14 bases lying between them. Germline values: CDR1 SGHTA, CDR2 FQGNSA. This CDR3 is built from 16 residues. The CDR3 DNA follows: TGTGCCAGCAGCTTAGATGCTAGCTCAACTTACAATGAGCAGTTCTTC. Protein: CASSLDASSTYNEQFF.

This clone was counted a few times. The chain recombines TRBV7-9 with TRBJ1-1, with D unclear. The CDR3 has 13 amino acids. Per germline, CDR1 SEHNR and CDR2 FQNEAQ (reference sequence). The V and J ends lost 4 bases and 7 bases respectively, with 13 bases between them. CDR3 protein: CASSWPSTDEAFF. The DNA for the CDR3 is TGTGCCAGCAGCTGGCCGAGTACAGATGAAGCTTTCTTT.

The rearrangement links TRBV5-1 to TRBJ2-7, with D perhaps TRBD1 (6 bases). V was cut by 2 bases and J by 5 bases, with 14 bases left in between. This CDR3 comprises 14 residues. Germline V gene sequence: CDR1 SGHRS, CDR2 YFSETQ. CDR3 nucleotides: TGCGCCAGCAGCTTTCACAGGGTAGAAAACGAGCAGTACTTC. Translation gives CASSFHRVENEQYF.

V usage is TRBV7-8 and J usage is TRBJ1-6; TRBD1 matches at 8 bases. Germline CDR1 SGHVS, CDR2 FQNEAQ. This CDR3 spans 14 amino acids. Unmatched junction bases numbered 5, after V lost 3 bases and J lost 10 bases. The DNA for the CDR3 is TGTGCCAGCAGCTTGGCGACAGGGGTCTCACCCCTCCACTTT. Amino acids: CASSLATGVSPLHF.

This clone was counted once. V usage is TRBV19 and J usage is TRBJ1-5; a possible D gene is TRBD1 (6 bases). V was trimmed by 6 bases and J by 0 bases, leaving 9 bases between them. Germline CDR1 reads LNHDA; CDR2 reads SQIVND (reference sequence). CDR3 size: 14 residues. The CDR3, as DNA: TGTGCCAGTAGGCAGGGACATAGCAATCAGCCCCAGCATTTT. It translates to CASRQGHSNQPQHF.

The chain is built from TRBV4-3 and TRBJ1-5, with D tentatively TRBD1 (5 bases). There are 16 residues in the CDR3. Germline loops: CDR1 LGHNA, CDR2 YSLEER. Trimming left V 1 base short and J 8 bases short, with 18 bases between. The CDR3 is CASSQGQSFNGEPQHF. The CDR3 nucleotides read TGCGCCAGCAGCCAAGGACAGAGCTTCAATGGGGAGCCCCAGCATTTT.

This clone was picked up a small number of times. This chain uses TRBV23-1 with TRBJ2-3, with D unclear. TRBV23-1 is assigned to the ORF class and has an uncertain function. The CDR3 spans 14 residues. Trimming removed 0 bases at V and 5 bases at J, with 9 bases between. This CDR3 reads CASSQSFCRDTQYF. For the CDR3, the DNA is TGCGCCAGCAGTCAATCTTTTTGTAGAGATACGCAGTATTTT.

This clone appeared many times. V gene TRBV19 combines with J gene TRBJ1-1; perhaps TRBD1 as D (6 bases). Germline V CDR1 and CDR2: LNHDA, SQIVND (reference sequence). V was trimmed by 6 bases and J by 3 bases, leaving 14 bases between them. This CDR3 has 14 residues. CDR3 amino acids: CASRQTGRDTEAFF. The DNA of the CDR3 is TGTGCCAGTAGGCAGACAGGACGGGACACTGAAGCTTTCTTT.

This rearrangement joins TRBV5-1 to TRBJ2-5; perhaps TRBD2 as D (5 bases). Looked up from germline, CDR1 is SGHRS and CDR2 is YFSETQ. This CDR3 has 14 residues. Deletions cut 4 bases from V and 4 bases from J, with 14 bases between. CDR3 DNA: TGCGCCAGCAGCCCCCCGTCCGGGGTAGAGACCCAGTACTTC. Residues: CASSPPSGVETQYF.

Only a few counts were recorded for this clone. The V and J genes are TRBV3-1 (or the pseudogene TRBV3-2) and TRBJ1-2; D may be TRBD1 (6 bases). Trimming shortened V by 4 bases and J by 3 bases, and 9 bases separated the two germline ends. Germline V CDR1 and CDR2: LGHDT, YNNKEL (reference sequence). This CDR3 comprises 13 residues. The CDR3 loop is CASSRAGDYGYTF. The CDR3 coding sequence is TGTGCCAGCAGCCGAGCAGGGGACTATGGCTACACCTTC.

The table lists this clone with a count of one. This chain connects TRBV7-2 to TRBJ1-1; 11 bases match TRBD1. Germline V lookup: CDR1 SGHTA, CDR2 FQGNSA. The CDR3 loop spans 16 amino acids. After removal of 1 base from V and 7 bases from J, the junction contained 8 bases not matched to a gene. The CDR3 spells CASSLVGTGGELEAFF. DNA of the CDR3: TGTGCCAGCAGCTTAGTCGGGACAGGGGGTGAACTTGAAGCTTTCTTT.

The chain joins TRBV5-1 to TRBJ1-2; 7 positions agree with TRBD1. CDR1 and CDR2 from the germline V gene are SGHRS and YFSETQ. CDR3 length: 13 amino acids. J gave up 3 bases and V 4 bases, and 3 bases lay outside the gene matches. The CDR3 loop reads CASSPGQDYGYTF. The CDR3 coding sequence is TGCGCCAGCAGCCCAGGACAGGACTATGGCTACACCTTC.

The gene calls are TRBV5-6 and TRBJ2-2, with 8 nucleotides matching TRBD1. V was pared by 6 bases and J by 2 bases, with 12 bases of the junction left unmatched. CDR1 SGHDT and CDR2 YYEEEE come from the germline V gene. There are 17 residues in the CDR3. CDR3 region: CASKPTGEGINTGELFF. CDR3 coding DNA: TGTGCCAGCAAACCGACAGGGGAAGGTATCAACACCGGGGAGCTGTTTTTT.

The CDR3 sequence: CASSFLTDYGYTF. CDR3 coding DNA: TGTGCCAGCAGTTTTTTAACAGATTATGGCTACACCTTC. The genes are TRBV28 and TRBJ1-2; no reliable D call. The CDR3 runs 13 residues. V was shortened by 3 bases and J by 5 bases, with 10 bases between the two germline ends. Germline V lookup: CDR1 MDHEN, CDR2 SYDVKM.

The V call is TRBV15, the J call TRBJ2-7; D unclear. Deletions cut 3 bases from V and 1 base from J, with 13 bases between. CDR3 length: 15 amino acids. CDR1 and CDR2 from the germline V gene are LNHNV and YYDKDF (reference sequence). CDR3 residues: CATSSSISVSYEQYF. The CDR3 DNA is TGTGCCACCAGCAGCTCGATCAGCGTTTCCTACGAGCAGTACTTC.

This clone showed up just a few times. CDR3 DNA sequence: TGCGCCAGCAGCCAAGTAAGGGGGTGGAACACTGAAGCTTTCTTT. It is translated as CASSQVRGWNTEAFF. This rearrangement joins TRBV4-3 to TRBJ1-1; D is perhaps TRBD1 (6 bases). Germline V CDR1 and CDR2: LGHNA, YSLEER. CDR3 size: 15 residues. Between the trimmed V and J ends, which lost 1 base and 1 base, there was a span of 10 bases.

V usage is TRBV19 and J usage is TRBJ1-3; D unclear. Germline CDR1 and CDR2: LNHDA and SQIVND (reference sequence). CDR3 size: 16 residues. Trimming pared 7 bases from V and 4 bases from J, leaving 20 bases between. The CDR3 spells CASKEGLSVSGNTIYF. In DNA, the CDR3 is TGTGCCAGTAAGGAGGGATTATCGGTTTCGGGAAACACCATATATTTT.

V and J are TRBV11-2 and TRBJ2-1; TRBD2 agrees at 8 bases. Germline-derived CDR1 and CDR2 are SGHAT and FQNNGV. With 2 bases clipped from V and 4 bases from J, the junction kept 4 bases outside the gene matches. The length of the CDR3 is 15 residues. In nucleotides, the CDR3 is TGTGCCAGCAGCTTAAGAGCGGGAGATTACAATGAGCAGTTCTTC. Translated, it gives CASSLRAGDYNEQFF.

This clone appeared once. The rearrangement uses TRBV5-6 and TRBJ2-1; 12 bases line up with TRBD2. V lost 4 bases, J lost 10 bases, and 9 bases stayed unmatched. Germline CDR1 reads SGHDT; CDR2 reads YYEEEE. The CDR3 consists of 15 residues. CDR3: CASSPATSGSTEQFF. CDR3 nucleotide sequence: TGTGCCAGCAGCCCCGCGACTAGCGGGAGCACGGAGCAGTTCTTC.

The CDR3 bases are TGTGCCAGCAGCCAAGGGTACACAGGGGGGGAAGAGACCCAGTACTTC. It specifies CASSQGYTGGEETQYF. This chain connects TRBV3-1 (or the pseudogene TRBV3-2) to TRBJ2-5; TRBD1 is a possible D gene (8 bases). Germline CDR1 is LGHDT and CDR2 is YNNKEL (reference sequence). CDR3 length: 16 amino acids. Trimming left V 1 base short and J 3 bases short, with 15 bases between.

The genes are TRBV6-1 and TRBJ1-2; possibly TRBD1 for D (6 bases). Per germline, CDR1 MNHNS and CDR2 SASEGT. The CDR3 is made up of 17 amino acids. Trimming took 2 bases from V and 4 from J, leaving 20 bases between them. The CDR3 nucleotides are TGTGCCAGCAGTGAACCCCTCCTCACAGGGAGCGCCTATGGCTACACCTTC. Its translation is CASSEPLLTGSAYGYTF.

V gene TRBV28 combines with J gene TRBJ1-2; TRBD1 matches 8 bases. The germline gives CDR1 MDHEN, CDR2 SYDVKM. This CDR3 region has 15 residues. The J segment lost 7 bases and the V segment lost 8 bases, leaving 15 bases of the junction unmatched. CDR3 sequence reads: CASRTPGGAISGYTF. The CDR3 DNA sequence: TGTGCCAGCCGGACCCCAGGGGGCGCGATCAGTGGCTACACCTTC.

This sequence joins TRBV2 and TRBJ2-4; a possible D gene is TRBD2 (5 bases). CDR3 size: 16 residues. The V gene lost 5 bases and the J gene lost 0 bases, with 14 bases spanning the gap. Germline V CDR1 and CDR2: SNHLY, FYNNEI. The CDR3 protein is CASSSLDGLAKNIQYF. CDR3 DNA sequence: TGTGCCAGCAGTTCCCTCGACGGACTAGCCAAAAACATTCAGTACTTC.

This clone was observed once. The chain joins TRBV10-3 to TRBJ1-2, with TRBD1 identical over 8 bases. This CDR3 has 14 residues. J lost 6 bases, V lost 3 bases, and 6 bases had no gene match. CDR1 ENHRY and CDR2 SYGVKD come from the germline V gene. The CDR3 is CAISDPTGGNGYTF. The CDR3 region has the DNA TGTGCCATCAGTGACCCAACAGGGGGTAATGGCTACACCTTC.

The DNA of the CDR3 is TGTGCCAGCAGTTACGAGCCTAGCGTCAGCACAGATACGCAGTATTTT. Its translation is CASSYEPSVSTDTQYF. The rearrangement joins TRBV6-5 to TRBJ2-3; a weak D match, TRBD2 (6 bases). Trimming removed 2 bases from V and 0 bases from J, with 12 bases in between. There are 16 residues in the CDR3. Germline V lookup: CDR1 MNHEY, CDR2 SVGAGI.